This passage covers 14 T cell receptor beta chains from one sample sequenced in a study of blood T cell repertoires in COVID-19. TCRdb's table, derived via immunoSEQ multiplex PCR, lists solely in-frame clones and lacks some. The sample carries approximately 100,000 clones, around nine tenths recorded once. The sample was peripheral blood. Receptor source: a man aged 50 to 59 with acute or convalescent COVID-19.

This CDR3 is CASRELGAPYNEQFF. CDR3 nucleotides: TGTGCCAGCAGGGAGTTGGGAGCTCCCTACAATGAGCAGTTCTTC. The genes are TRBV7-9 and TRBJ2-1; a weak D match, TRBD2 (5 bases). V was shortened by 6 bases and J by 2 bases, with 14 bases between the two germline ends. The germline V gene encodes CDR1 SEHNR and CDR2 FQNEAQ (reference sequence). This CDR3 is 15 amino acids long.

The chain is built from TRBV15 and TRBJ2-3, with 7 bases aligning to TRBD1. Germline V gene data show CDR1 as LNHNV and CDR2 as YYDKDF (reference sequence). This CDR3 contains 16 residues. V shed 2 bases and J 0 bases; nucleotides not matched to a gene: 5. CDR3 amino acids: CATSRRRQGSTDTQYF. CDR3 bases: TGTGCCACCAGCAGACGCAGACAGGGTAGCACAGATACGCAGTATTTT. The variable domain in full, completed from reference TRBV15 and TRBJ2-3, reads DAMVIQNPRYQVTQFGKPVTLSCSQTLNHNVMYWYQQKSSQAPKLLFHYYDKDFNNEADTPDNFQSRRPNTSFCFLDIRSPGLGDTAMYLCATSRRRQGSTDTQYFGPGTRLTVL.

The chain has TRBV15 and TRBJ1-1; 7 nucleotides match TRBD1. V lost 5 bases, J lost 5 bases, and 14 bases stayed unmatched. Germline assignment: CDR1 LNHNV and CDR2 YYDKDF (reference sequence). This CDR3 is 16 amino acids long. In DNA, the CDR3 is TGTGCCACCAGCGGGGGGACAGCCAGATTGAGAACTGAAGCTTTCTTT. It translates to CATSGGTARLRTEAFF.

This chain joins TRBV2 and TRBJ2-5; TRBD1 aligns across 9 bases. Germline values: CDR1 SNHLY, CDR2 FYNNEI. V trimming: 6 bases; J trimming: 4 bases; junction bases outside the gene matches: 9. The length of the CDR3 is 15 residues. CDR3 loop: CASSPLGTGRETQYF. CDR3 DNA sequence: TGTGCCAGCAGCCCCCTCGGGACAGGGCGAGAGACCCAGTACTTC. Variable domain in full (rest from reference TRBV2 and TRBJ2-5): EPEVTQTPSHQVTQMGQEVILRCVPISNHLYFYWYRQILGQKVEFLVSFYNNEISEKSEIFDDQFSVERPDGSNFTLKIRSTKLEDSAMYFCASSPLGTGRETQYFGPGTRLLVL.

The rearrangement uses TRBV3-1 (or the pseudogene TRBV3-2) and TRBJ1-3, with 7 nucleotides matching TRBD1. V gave up 4 bases and J gave up 4 bases; unmatched junction bases: 7. Germline CDR1 and CDR2: LGHDT and YNNKEL (reference sequence). This CDR3 has 15 residues. CDR3 loop: CASSPMTGWGNTIYF. The CDR3, as DNA: TGTGCCAGCAGCCCGATGACAGGGTGGGGAAACACCATATATTTT.

The V and J genes are TRBV10-3 and TRBJ1-1; D is possibly TRBD1 (5 bases). V shed 6 bases and J shed 4 bases, with 9 bases lying between them. This CDR3 has 12 amino acids. The V gene's germline CDR1 is ENHRY and CDR2 SYGVKD. In DNA form, the CDR3 reads TGTGCCATCAGAGGGGATACCACTGAAGCTTTCTTT. It translates to CAIRGDTTEAFF.

Here the CDR3 DNA reads TGTGCCAGCAGCTCACTAGCGGGAGGACCCAACACCGGGGAGCTGTTTTTT. It codes for CASSSLAGGPNTGELFF. The chain couples TRBV11-2 to TRBJ2-2; 12 bases are shared with TRBD2. The CDR3 sequence is 17 residues long. Germline values: CDR1 SGHAT, CDR2 FQNNGV. With 4 bases clipped from V and 2 bases from J, the junction kept 5 bases outside the gene matches.

The J gene is TRBJ1-3, the V gene TRBV19, with D possibly being TRBD1 (6 bases). CDR3 length: 16 amino acids. Between the trimmed V and J ends, which lost 3 bases and 0 bases, there was a span of 12 bases. Germline CDR1 and CDR2: LNHDA and SQIVND (reference sequence). The CDR3 nucleotides are TGTGCCAGTAGTATTCAACAGGGCCTCTCTGGAAACACCATATATTTT. Amino acids: CASSIQQGLSGNTIYF.

The CDR3 DNA reads as TGTGCCAGCAGCTTGGTCAGGGGACGGTCCATGAACACTGAAGCTTTCTTT. It codes for CASSLVRGRSMNTEAFF. V and J are TRBV5-8 and TRBJ1-1; D perhaps matches TRBD1 (6 bases). CDR1 SGHTS and CDR2 YDEGEE come from the germline V gene. This CDR3 comprises 17 residues. V was clipped by 0 bases and J by 0 bases, with 15 bases between them.

The chain carries TRBV12-3 or TRBV12-4 and TRBJ2-1; weak D call: TRBD2 (5 bases). This CDR3 is built from 12 residues. V lost 6 bases, J lost 5 bases, and 8 bases lay in between. CDR3 coding DNA: TGTGCCAGCAGACCCGGGGACAATGAGCAGTTCTTC. Its translation: CASRPGDNEQFF.

The rearrangement uses TRBV2 and TRBJ1-2, with D hard to call. Per germline, CDR1 SNHLY and CDR2 FYNNEI. The CDR3 has 13 amino acids. With 3 bases removed from V and 1 base from J, the gap between germline ends came to 6 bases. Written as DNA, the CDR3 is TGTGCCAGCAGTGAGGGCTTTAACTATGGCTACACCTTC. This codes for CASSEGFNYGYTF.

J is TRBJ2-6 and V is TRBV5-4, with D unresolved. Germline values: CDR1 SGHNT, CDR2 YYREEE (reference sequence). The CDR3 spans 15 residues. Trimming pared 0 bases from V and 0 bases from J, leaving 4 bases between. The CDR3 sequence: CASSLALSGANVLTF. The CDR3 nucleotides are TGTGCCAGCAGCTTGGCTCTCTCTGGGGCCAACGTCCTGACTTTC.

DNA for the CDR3: TGTGCCAGCAGCTTGTTGGGGGGATCTTACGAGCAGTACTTC. Protein product: CASSLLGGSYEQYF. The J gene is TRBJ2-7, the V gene TRBV5-5; D possibly corresponds to TRBD2 (6 bases). The CDR3 runs 14 residues. The V gene lost 1 base and the J gene lost 4 bases, with 12 bases spanning the gap. The germline V gene encodes CDR1 SGHKS and CDR2 YYEKEE (reference sequence).

The chain employs TRBV11-2 and TRBJ2-3; D gene uncertain. This CDR3 is 14 amino acids long. V dropped 3 bases and J dropped 4 bases, with 11 bases sitting between them. Per the germline V gene, CDR1 is SGHAT and CDR2 is FQNNGV. In DNA, the CDR3 is TGTGCCAGCAGCTTTACTACAAACGCAGATACGCAGTATTTT. It is translated as CASSFTTNADTQYF.